The rows below give T cell receptor beta chains drawn from one sample of a study of T cell responses to AZD1222 COVID-19 vaccine. Data came from immunoSEQ multiplex PCR; TCRdb stores just in-frame clones and leaves some out. The sample contains 130,000 or so clones, roughly nine tenths of which appear only once. The sample was peripheral blood, taken on day 0 of AZD1222 vaccination. The receptors were gathered from an adult in good health. CDR3s leave out the opening cysteine and the closing phenylalanine or tryptophan. The D gene is left open where the match is weak.

d_gene: TRBD1
v_gene: TRBV5-1
CDR3aa: ASSLVSGGETQY

d_gene: .
v_gene: TRBV5-4
CDR3aa: ASTGIGNQPQH

d_gene: TRBD1
v_gene: TRBV29-1
CDR3aa: SVERQGLDEQY

d_gene: TRBD1
v_gene: TRBV19
CDR3aa: ASSISGTGFSYEQY

d_gene: TRBD1
v_gene: TRBV14
CDR3aa: ASSLLADRGEQY

d_gene: .
v_gene: TRBV4-2
CDR3aa: ASSPSWSLPEAF

d_gene: .
v_gene: TRBV7-9
CDR3aa: ASSPTVYNSPLH

d_gene: TRBD2
v_gene: TRBV27
CDR3aa: ASSGTSGGQIYEQY

d_gene: .
v_gene: TRBV14
CDR3aa: ASSHQNSPLH

d_gene: TRBD2
v_gene: TRBV2
CDR3aa: ASTAERDYEQY

d_gene: TRBD1
v_gene: TRBV28
CDR3aa: ASSLYRGLQETQY

d_gene: .
v_gene: TRBV5-1
CDR3aa: ASSLVGDEQF

d_gene: .
v_gene: TRBV3-1/TRBV3-2
CDR3aa: ASSQDEYEQY

d_gene: .
v_gene: TRBV5-1
CDR3aa: ASSLAGIRYNSPLH

d_gene: .
v_gene: TRBV18
CDR3aa: ASSPDGNYGYT

d_gene: .
v_gene: TRBV28
CDR3aa: ASSSPGAVKYEQY

d_gene: .
v_gene: TRBV2
CDR3aa: ASSEGGFGNTIY

d_gene: .
v_gene: TRBV7-2
CDR3aa: ASSRDGTGELF

d_gene: .
v_gene: TRBV25-1
CDR3aa: ASSRVEKQY

d_gene: .
v_gene: TRBV7-9
CDR3aa: ASSLSNGDNSPLH